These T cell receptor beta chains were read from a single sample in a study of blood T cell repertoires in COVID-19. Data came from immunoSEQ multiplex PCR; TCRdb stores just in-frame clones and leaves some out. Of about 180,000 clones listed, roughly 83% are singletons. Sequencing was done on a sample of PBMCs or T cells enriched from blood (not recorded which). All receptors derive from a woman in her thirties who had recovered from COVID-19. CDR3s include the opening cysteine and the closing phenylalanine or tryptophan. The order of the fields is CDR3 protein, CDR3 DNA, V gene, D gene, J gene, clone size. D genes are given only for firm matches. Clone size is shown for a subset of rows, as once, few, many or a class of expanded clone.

cdr3_aa: CASSLIQGAGEQYF
cdr3_nt: TGTGCCAGCAGCTTAATCCAGGGGGCGGGTGAGCAGTACTTC
v_call: TRBV7-3
d_call: TRBD1
j_call: TRBJ2-7
clone_size: NA

cdr3_aa: CASSPTAGGPHNEQFF
cdr3_nt: TGTGCCAGCAGCCCCACCGCGGGAGGGCCCCACAATGAGCAGTTCTTC
v_call: TRBV7-3
d_call: TRBD2
j_call: TRBJ2-1
clone_size: NA

cdr3_aa: CASSLANSYEQYF
cdr3_nt: TGTGCCAGCAGCTTGGCCAACAGCTACGAGCAGTACTTC
v_call: TRBV5-5
d_call: NA
j_call: TRBJ2-7
clone_size: NA

cdr3_aa: CASSSSGATDTQYF
cdr3_nt: TGTGCCAGTAGTAGTAGCGGGGCCACAGATACGCAGTATTTT
v_call: TRBV19
d_call: TRBD2
j_call: TRBJ2-3
clone_size: NA

cdr3_aa: CAIRKTGTGLGTEAFF
cdr3_nt: TGTGCCATCAGGAAAACCGGGACAGGGCTGGGCACTGAAGCTTTCTTT
v_call: TRBV10-3
d_call: TRBD1
j_call: TRBJ1-1
clone_size: NA

cdr3_aa: CASSVRDEQYF
cdr3_nt: TGTGCCAGCAGTGTTCGGGACGAGCAGTACTTC
v_call: TRBV2
d_call: NA
j_call: TRBJ2-7
clone_size: NA

cdr3_aa: CSVTGDTTTNEKLFF
cdr3_nt: TGCAGCGTCACAGGGGACACTACAACTAATGAAAAACTGTTTTTT
v_call: TRBV29-1
d_call: TRBD1
j_call: TRBJ1-4
clone_size: NA

cdr3_aa: CASSLTSFEQYF
cdr3_nt: TGTGCCAGCAGTTTGACTAGTTTCGAGCAGTACTTC
v_call: TRBV28
d_call: NA
j_call: TRBJ2-7
clone_size: NA

cdr3_aa: CASSESSVGYEQYF
cdr3_nt: TGCGCCAGCAGTGAAAGCAGCGTGGGTTACGAGCAGTACTTC
v_call: TRBV10-1
d_call: NA
j_call: TRBJ2-7
clone_size: NA

cdr3_aa: CASSAQGGAGIYEQYF
cdr3_nt: TGTGCCAGCAGCGCACAGGGGGGAGCGGGAATCTACGAGCAGTACTTC
v_call: TRBV7-9
d_call: NA
j_call: TRBJ2-7
clone_size: NA

cdr3_aa: CASSLRGESYNEQFF
cdr3_nt: TGCGCCAGCAGCTTGCGGGGAGAATCCTACAATGAGCAGTTCTTC
v_call: TRBV5-1
d_call: NA
j_call: TRBJ2-1
clone_size: few

cdr3_aa: CASSITLPAEDGYEQYF
cdr3_nt: TGTGCCAGTAGTATAACGCTACCTGCCGAGGATGGGTACGAGCAGTACTTC
v_call: TRBV19
d_call: NA
j_call: TRBJ2-7
clone_size: few

cdr3_aa: CASSSSGRNGDTQYF
cdr3_nt: TGTGCCAGCAGCTCTAGCGGGAGAAATGGAGATACGCAGTATTTT
v_call: TRBV3-1/TRBV3-2
d_call: TRBD2
j_call: TRBJ2-3
clone_size: NA

cdr3_aa: CASSEFGRRYNEQFF
cdr3_nt: TGTGCCAGCAGTGAGTTCGGCAGGAGGTACAATGAGCAGTTCTTC
v_call: TRBV25-1
d_call: NA
j_call: TRBJ2-1
clone_size: NA

cdr3_aa: CASSQGFGTEAFF
cdr3_nt: TGTGCCAGCAGTCAGGGGTTCGGGACTGAAGCTTTCTTT
v_call: TRBV9
d_call: NA
j_call: TRBJ1-1
clone_size: NA

cdr3_aa: CASSLATGDGYTF
cdr3_nt: TGTGCCAGCAGCTTAGCGACAGGGGATGGCTACACCTTC
v_call: TRBV7-9
d_call: TRBD1
j_call: TRBJ1-2
clone_size: NA

cdr3_aa: CAWSVGGKAFF
cdr3_nt: TGTGCCTGGAGTGTAGGGGGAAAAGCTTTCTTT
v_call: TRBV30
d_call: NA
j_call: TRBJ1-1
clone_size: NA

cdr3_aa: CASSPYTGGYTEAFF
cdr3_nt: TGTGCCAGCAGCCCTTACACGGGAGGTTACACTGAAGCTTTCTTT
v_call: TRBV3-1/TRBV3-2
d_call: NA
j_call: TRBJ1-1
clone_size: NA

cdr3_aa: CASSFTGNYGYTF
cdr3_nt: TGTGCCAGCAGTTTTACAGGGAACTATGGCTACACCTTC
v_call: TRBV12-3/TRBV12-4
d_call: NA
j_call: TRBJ1-2
clone_size: once

cdr3_aa: CSVGGQMNTEAFF
cdr3_nt: TGCAGCGTGGGGGGACAGATGAACACTGAAGCTTTCTTT
v_call: TRBV29-1
d_call: TRBD1
j_call: TRBJ1-1
clone_size: NA

cdr3_aa: CASSKPGTGHGYTF
cdr3_nt: TGTGCCAGCAGCAAGCCCGGGACAGGGCATGGCTACACCTTC
v_call: TRBV21-1
d_call: NA
j_call: TRBJ1-2
clone_size: NA

cdr3_aa: CASSLRPGQTYEQYF
cdr3_nt: TGTGCCAGCAGTTTACGGCCTGGACAGACCTACGAGCAGTACTTC
v_call: TRBV27
d_call: NA
j_call: TRBJ2-7
clone_size: NA

cdr3_aa: CAKRGARDNPPLKETQYF
cdr3_nt: TGCGCCAAAAGGGGAGCCCGGGACAATCCACCGTTGAAAGAGACCCAGTACTTC
v_call: TRBV23-1
d_call: NA
j_call: TRBJ2-5
clone_size: NA

cdr3_aa: CASSEAVLVAHEQYF
cdr3_nt: TGTGCCAGCAGTGAAGCGGTGCTAGTAGCCCACGAGCAGTACTTC
v_call: TRBV2
d_call: NA
j_call: TRBJ2-7
clone_size: NA

cdr3_aa: CASSVATMVAGEDGTQYF
cdr3_nt: TGTGCCAGCAGCGTAGCTACCATGGTAGCGGGAGAAGATGGGACCCAGTACTTC
v_call: TRBV9
d_call: TRBD2
j_call: TRBJ2-5
clone_size: once

cdr3_aa: CASRTFVRKTVEETQYF
cdr3_nt: TGTGCCAGCCGAACCTTTGTCCGCAAGACAGTGGAAGAGACCCAGTACTTC
v_call: TRBV27
d_call: NA
j_call: TRBJ2-5
clone_size: NA

cdr3_aa: CASSILGQTDGYTF
cdr3_nt: TGTGCCAGCAGCATACTGGGACAGACAGATGGCTACACCTTC
v_call: TRBV28
d_call: TRBD1
j_call: TRBJ1-2
clone_size: NA

cdr3_aa: CASSENRGPNQPQHF
cdr3_nt: TGTGCCAGCAGTGAAAACAGGGGACCAAATCAGCCCCAGCATTTT
v_call: TRBV6-1
d_call: TRBD1
j_call: TRBJ1-5
clone_size: NA

cdr3_aa: CATTSGLAGSGNEQYF
cdr3_nt: TGTGCCACCACCTCGGGACTAGCGGGTTCCGGGAACGAGCAGTACTTC
v_call: TRBV24-1
d_call: TRBD2
j_call: TRBJ2-7
clone_size: few

cdr3_aa: CASRKGSEDWIYEQYF
cdr3_nt: TGTGCCAGCAGAAAAGGTTCGGAGGACTGGATCTACGAGCAGTACTTC
v_call: TRBV2
d_call: NA
j_call: TRBJ2-7
clone_size: NA

cdr3_aa: CASSVMSGRYEQYF
cdr3_nt: TGTGCCAGCAGCGTAATGTCAGGGAGGTACGAGCAGTACTTC
v_call: TRBV9
d_call: NA
j_call: TRBJ2-7
clone_size: once

cdr3_aa: CASSLAGSGSGNEQFF
cdr3_nt: TGTGCCAGCAGCTTAGCGGGTAGCGGGAGTGGGAATGAGCAGTTCTTC
v_call: TRBV7-2
d_call: TRBD2
j_call: TRBJ2-1
clone_size: NA

cdr3_aa: CASSLSQNTEAFF
cdr3_nt: TGTGCCAGCAGCTTATCACAGAACACTGAAGCTTTCTTT
v_call: TRBV7-6
d_call: NA
j_call: TRBJ1-1
clone_size: NA

cdr3_aa: CASSLGGALSYEQYF
cdr3_nt: TGTGCCAGCAGCCTGGGGGGGGCCCTCTCCTACGAGCAGTACTTC
v_call: TRBV14
d_call: NA
j_call: TRBJ2-7
clone_size: NA

cdr3_aa: CAARAGGGQPQHF
cdr3_nt: TGTGCCGCCAGAGCGGGGGGAGGTCAGCCCCAGCATTTT
v_call: TRBV28
d_call: NA
j_call: TRBJ1-5
clone_size: NA

cdr3_aa: CASSLGLAGAQQYF
cdr3_nt: TGTGCCAGCAGCTTGGGACTAGCGGGAGCTCAGCAGTACTTC
v_call: TRBV7-9
d_call: TRBD2
j_call: TRBJ2-7
clone_size: NA

cdr3_aa: CASSEAWTGELFF
cdr3_nt: TGTGCCAGCAGTGAAGCGTGGACAGGGGAGCTGTTTTTT
v_call: TRBV6-1
d_call: NA
j_call: TRBJ2-2
clone_size: NA

cdr3_aa: CASSFEPRGPYEQYF
cdr3_nt: TGTGCCAGCAGTTTCGAACCGCGGGGGCCCTACGAGCAGTACTTC
v_call: TRBV27
d_call: NA
j_call: TRBJ2-7
clone_size: NA

cdr3_aa: CASSLDSGTGHQYGYTF
cdr3_nt: TGTGCCAGCAGCTTAGATAGCGGGACAGGGCATCAGTATGGCTACACCTTC
v_call: TRBV11-2
d_call: TRBD1
j_call: TRBJ1-2
clone_size: once

cdr3_aa: CASSGYRGFDRGNTIYF
cdr3_nt: TGTGCCAGCAGTGGGTACAGGGGGTTCGATCGTGGAAACACCATATATTTT
v_call: TRBV6-1
d_call: TRBD1
j_call: TRBJ1-3
clone_size: NA

cdr3_aa: CASSDGTGRKGNTEAFF
cdr3_nt: TGCGCCAGCAGTGATGGGACAGGGAGAAAGGGGAACACTGAAGCTTTCTTT
v_call: TRBV10-1
d_call: TRBD1
j_call: TRBJ1-1
clone_size: NA

cdr3_aa: CAPGLGSYNEQFF
cdr3_nt: TGCGCCCCGGGACTAGGTTCCTACAATGAGCAGTTCTTC
v_call: TRBV10-1
d_call: TRBD2
j_call: TRBJ2-1
clone_size: once

cdr3_aa: CASSEGVAGGNSTDTQYF
cdr3_nt: TGTGCCAGCAGTGAAGGGGTAGCGGGGGGGAATAGCACAGATACGCAGTATTTT
v_call: TRBV2
d_call: TRBD2
j_call: TRBJ2-3
clone_size: NA

cdr3_aa: CASSTARADTQYF
cdr3_nt: TGTGCCAGCAGCACCGCCAGGGCAGATACGCAGTATTTT
v_call: TRBV7-8
d_call: NA
j_call: TRBJ2-3
clone_size: NA

cdr3_aa: CASSWTGGNTEAFF
cdr3_nt: TGTGCCAGCAGCTGGACAGGGGGGAACACTGAAGCTTTCTTT
v_call: TRBV7-8
d_call: TRBD1
j_call: TRBJ1-1
clone_size: NA

cdr3_aa: CAIGTGNYGYTF
cdr3_nt: TGTGCCATCGGGACAGGGAACTATGGCTACACCTTC
v_call: TRBV2
d_call: TRBD1
j_call: TRBJ1-2
clone_size: NA

cdr3_aa: CASSQDSRGQTYGYTF
cdr3_nt: TGCGCCAGCAGCCAAGATAGTAGGGGACAGACATATGGCTACACCTTC
v_call: TRBV4-1
d_call: TRBD1
j_call: TRBJ1-2
clone_size: NA

cdr3_aa: CASSLFLSTGQNTEAFF
cdr3_nt: TGCGCCAGCAGCTTGTTCCTATCGACAGGGCAAAACACTGAAGCTTTCTTT
v_call: TRBV5-1
d_call: TRBD1
j_call: TRBJ1-1
clone_size: NA

cdr3_aa: CSVEAGRASTDTQYF
cdr3_nt: TGCAGCGTTGAGGCGGGGAGGGCTAGCACAGATACGCAGTATTTT
v_call: TRBV29-1
d_call: TRBD2
j_call: TRBJ2-3
clone_size: NA

cdr3_aa: CASSPSGRAYNEQFF
cdr3_nt: TGTGCCAGCTCACCTAGCGGGAGGGCATACAATGAGCAGTTCTTC
v_call: TRBV18
d_call: TRBD2
j_call: TRBJ2-1
clone_size: NA

cdr3_aa: CASSGHRGLGTEAFF
cdr3_nt: TGTGCCAGCAGCGGACACAGGGGGCTGGGAACTGAAGCTTTCTTT
v_call: TRBV5-6
d_call: TRBD1
j_call: TRBJ1-1
clone_size: NA

cdr3_aa: CASSDSRAPWEETQYF
cdr3_nt: TGTGCCAGCAGTGATAGCCGGGCCCCTTGGGAGGAGACCCAGTACTTC
v_call: TRBV25-1
d_call: NA
j_call: TRBJ2-5
clone_size: once

cdr3_aa: CASSFRAGQDTQYF
cdr3_nt: TGTGCCAGCAGCTTCCGGGCAGGGCAAGATACGCAGTATTTT
v_call: TRBV5-6
d_call: NA
j_call: TRBJ2-3
clone_size: once

cdr3_aa: CASSPGTLSYNEQFF
cdr3_nt: TGTGCCAGCAGTCCCGGGACTCTCTCCTACAATGAGCAGTTCTTC
v_call: TRBV3-1/TRBV3-2
d_call: NA
j_call: TRBJ2-1
clone_size: NA

cdr3_aa: CASSEGLRSSYNEQFF
cdr3_nt: TGTGCCAGCAGTGAAGGTTTACGGAGCTCCTACAATGAGCAGTTCTTC
v_call: TRBV2
d_call: NA
j_call: TRBJ2-1
clone_size: NA

cdr3_aa: CAWSVSQFNEQFF
cdr3_nt: TGTGCCTGGAGTGTTTCCCAGTTCAATGAGCAGTTCTTC
v_call: TRBV30
d_call: NA
j_call: TRBJ2-1
clone_size: NA